The 14 T cell receptor beta chains in this list originate from one sample, sequenced in a study of CD4 and CD8 cells across lung adenocarcinoma regions. TCRdb reprocessed the PCR reads with MiXCR, giving one entry per CDR3 protein. The table records about 8,700 distinct CDR3 sequences, 50% of them present only once. The specimen sequenced was CD8+ T cells from the margin of a lung tumor. Receptors were obtained from a female donor with lung adenocarcinoma. The CD4 and CD8 labels of this study may be unreliable.

This chain uses TRBV4-1 with TRBJ2-3; 9 bases agree with TRBD1. This CDR3 region has 15 residues. Germline V gives CDR1 MGHRA, CDR2 YSYEKL. Trimming removed 0 bases from V and 5 bases from J; junction bases left unmatched: 3. CDR3: CASSQDGQGQDTQYF. As DNA, the CDR3 is TGCGCCAGCAGCCAAGATGGACAGGGGCAAGATACGCAGTATTTT.

This clonotype is labeled medium-sized. The genes are TRBV6-5 and TRBJ2-3; the D gene is possibly TRBD2 (5 bases). The CDR3 extends over 16 amino acids. The ends were cut back, 5 bases at V and 2 bases at J, with 17 bases in the middle. Germline values: CDR1 MNHEY, CDR2 SVGAGI. The CDR3 nucleotides are TGTGCCAGCAGTCCCCGGTCGTACGGGAACACAGATACGCAGTATTTT. It codes for CASSPRSYGNTDTQYF.

This clonotype has a count of ten or more. The chain uses TRBV6-1 and TRBJ1-5; D is uncertain. Germline CDR1 and CDR2: MNHNS and SASEGT. The V end was cut by 5 bases, the J end by 1 base, with 9 bases between. CDR3 length equals 14 residues. The CDR3 DNA is TGTGCCAGCAGTCCCACAGCAAGCAATCAGCCCCAGCATTTT. The encoded protein is CASSPTASNQPQHF.

Turning to this clonotype: One junction end disagrees with the germline gene, perhaps due to a read error. The rearrangement joins TRBV6-1 to TRBJ2-3; TRBD2 aligns across 7 bases. In germline, CDR1 is MNHNS, CDR2 SASEGT. The length of the CDR3 is 14 residues. The CDR3 reads CASSGGRETDTQYF. CDR3 nucleotide sequence: TGTGCGAGCAGTGGGGGGAGGGAGACAGATACCCAGTATTTT.

The CDR3 nucleotides are TGTGCCAGCAGTTCCCGACTAGCGGGAGTTGTAGAGCAGTACTTC. Translation gives CASSSRLAGVVEQYF. This chain joins TRBV6-5 and TRBJ2-1; 12 bases align to TRBD2. The tail of the sequence fits TRBJ2-7 better, so the J call may be wrong. CDR3 length: 15 amino acids. Per germline, CDR1 MNHEY and CDR2 SVGAGI.

In its sample, this clonotype ranks as medium-sized (0.01 to 0.1%). V is TRBV12-5 and J is TRBJ2-7; D uncertain. This CDR3 is built from 13 residues. CDR1 is LGHNT and CDR2 is FRNRAP in the germline V gene. V was pared by 7 bases and J by 1 base, with 11 bases between. CDR3 region: CASALFASYEQYF. Written as DNA, the CDR3 is TGTGCTAGTGCCCTTTTTGCTTCCTACGAGCAGTACTTC.

This clonotype occurred a few times. The chain has TRBV6-4 and TRBJ2-3, with TRBD1 matching over 8 bases. V shed 3 bases and J 4 bases; nucleotides not matched to a gene: 6. CDR1 MRHNA and CDR2 SNTAGT come from the germline V gene. This CDR3 has 15 residues. The CDR3 sequence is CASSEEAGGADTQYF. Here the CDR3 DNA reads TGTGCCAGCAGTGAGGAGGCAGGGGGCGCAGATACGCAGTATTTT.

The V and J genes are TRBV28 and TRBJ2-1, with 11 bases aligning to TRBD1. TRBJ2-5 matches the DNA end more closely, so the J call is doubtful. The CDR3 length is 16 residues. Germline V gene lookup returns CDR1 MDHEN and CDR2 SYDVKM. The CDR3 region has the DNA TGTGCCAGCAGTTCACCTCTGGACAGGGGGCTTGTGACCCAGTACTTC. Translating it yields CASSSPLDRGLVTQYF.

The V call is TRBV4-1, the J call TRBJ2-4; the D gene could be TRBD1 or TRBD2 (5 bases each). CDR1 is MGHRA, CDR2 YSYEKL, per germline. The CDR3 sequence is 15 residues long. V was shortened by 0 bases and J by 2 bases, with 8 bases between the two germline ends. CDR3 sequence reads: CASSQDEGTKNIQYF. Here the CDR3 DNA reads TGCGCCAGCAGCCAAGATGAGGGGACCAAAAACATTCAGTACTTC.

The V gene is TRBV6-5, the J gene TRBJ2-3; maybe TRBD2 (5 bases). The J call is in doubt because the DNA end fits TRBJ2-1 better. The CDR3 covers 16 residues. CDR1 is MNHEY and CDR2 is SVGAGI in the germline V gene. The CDR3 DNA follows: TGTGCCAGCAGTTACTCAAGGGCCGGGCTAGCCAATGAGCAGTTCTTC. Amino acids: CASSYSRAGLANEQFF.

V and J are TRBV15 and TRBJ1-2; D gene unclear. The V end was cut by 0 bases, the J end by 8 bases, with 7 bases between. This CDR3 contains 12 residues. Germline V gives CDR1 LNHNV, CDR2 YYDKDF (reference sequence). The CDR3 is CATSREGSGYTF. In nucleotides, the CDR3 is TGTGCCACCAGCAGAGAAGGGAGCGGCTACACCTTC. Looking up the rest from reference TRBV15 and TRBJ1-2 gives the full variable domain: DAMVIQNPRYQVTQFGKPVTLSCSQTLNHNVMYWYQQKSSQAPKLLFHYYDKDFNNEADTPDNFQSRRPNTSFCFLDIRSPGLGDTAMYLCATSREGSGYTFGSGTRLTVV.

This chain connects TRBV6-5 to TRBJ2-5, with D possibly TRBD2 on 7 matching bases. The CDR3 totals 15 residues. Germline values: CDR1 MNHEY, CDR2 SVGAGI. V lost 2 bases and J lost 11, with 21 bases in between. CDR3 residues: CASSYAGGPHNEQYF. DNA for the CDR3: TGTGCCAGCAGTTACGCCGGGGGGCCCCACAATGAGCAGTACTTC.

This clonotype was observed at least ten times. This chain joins TRBV27 and TRBJ1-4, with TRBD1 as a possible D gene (5 bases). CDR1 and CDR2 from the germline V gene are MNHEY and SMNVEV (reference sequence). The CDR3 is made up of 12 amino acids. Deletions cut 6 bases from V and 8 bases from J, with 10 bases between. CDR3 protein: CASRGGREKLFF. The DNA for the CDR3 is TGTGCCAGCAGGGGGGGGAGGGAAAAACTGTTTTTT.

This sequence joins TRBV25-1 and TRBJ2-3; D not certain. V lost 0 bases, J lost 9 bases, and 13 bases lay in between. Germline-derived CDR1 and CDR2 are MGHDK and SYGVNS. CDR3 length: 14 amino acids. In DNA, the CDR3 is TGTGCCAGCAGTGAATACGCAGCCACCGGGACGCAGTATTTT. Amino acid sequence: CASSEYAATGTQYF. Based on the CDR3 plus reference TRBV25-1 and TRBJ2-3, the full variable domain is EADIYQTPRYLVIGTGKKITLECSQTMGHDKMYWYQQDPGMELHLIHYSYGVNSTEKGDLSSESTVSRIRTEHFPLTLESARPSHTSQYLCASSEYAATGTQYFGPGTRLTVL.